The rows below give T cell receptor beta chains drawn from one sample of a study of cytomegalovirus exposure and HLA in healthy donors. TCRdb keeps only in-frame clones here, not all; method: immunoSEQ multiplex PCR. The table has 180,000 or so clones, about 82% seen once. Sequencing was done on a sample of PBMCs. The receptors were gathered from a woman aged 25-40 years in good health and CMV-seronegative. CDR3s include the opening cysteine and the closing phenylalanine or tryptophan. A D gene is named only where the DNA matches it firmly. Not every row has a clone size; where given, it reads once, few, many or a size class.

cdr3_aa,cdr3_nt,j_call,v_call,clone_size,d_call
CASSLGQGRIYGYTF,TGTGCCAGCTCACTAGGACAGGGTAGAATTTATGGCTACACCTTC,TRBJ1-2,TRBV18,-,TRBD1
CASRPGQARPGYGYTF,TGTGCCAGCAGACCCGGACAGGCCCGGCCGGGCTATGGCTACACCTTC,TRBJ1-2,TRBV2,-,TRBD1
CASSFGVVWEGQPQHF,TGTGCCAGCAGCTTTGGAGTAGTTTGGGAGGGTCAGCCCCAGCATTTT,TRBJ1-5,TRBV5-6,-,-
CASSVGNSGNYGYTF,TGTGCCAGCAGCGTAGGAAACTCAGGAAACTATGGCTACACCTTC,TRBJ1-2,TRBV9,-,-
CASSLEGTGAGGYTF,TGCGCCAGCAGCTTGGAGGGGACAGGGGCCGGTGGCTACACCTTC,TRBJ1-2,TRBV5-1,-,TRBD1
CAWSIGQVRDYGYTF,TGTGCCTGGAGTATCGGACAGGTCCGAGACTATGGCTACACCTTC,TRBJ1-2,TRBV30,-,TRBD1
CASSSTSGVTGELFF,TGCGCCAGCAGCTCCACTAGCGGGGTAACCGGGGAGCTGTTTTTT,TRBJ2-2,TRBV5-1,once,TRBD2
CASSQQGFNQPQHF,TGTGCCAGCAGCCAACAGGGATTTAATCAGCCCCAGCATTTT,TRBJ1-5,TRBV7-2,-,-
CASSETTGPSGNTIYF,TGTGCCAGCAGTGAAACGACAGGCCCCTCTGGAAACACCATATATTTT,TRBJ1-3,TRBV2,-,-
CASSLDREYGYTF,TGTGCCAGCAGCCTCGACAGGGAGTATGGCTACACCTTC,TRBJ1-2,TRBV7-9,-,TRBD1
CASSPGTGGEGTEAFF,TGTGCCAGCAGCCCCGGGACAGGGGGTGAGGGCACTGAAGCTTTCTTT,TRBJ1-1,TRBV7-6,-,TRBD1
CASSQVSGGRINEQFF,TGTGCCAGCAGCCAAGTATCGGGGGGGCGAATCAATGAGCAGTTCTTC,TRBJ2-1,TRBV4-2,once,TRBD2
CASSLSGTGSSEQYF,TGTGCCAGCAGCTTGTCTGGGACAGGGTCTTCCGAGCAGTACTTC,TRBJ2-7,TRBV5-8,few,TRBD1
CASSVAPSGGSYEQYF,TGTGCCAGCAGCGTAGCCCCTAGCGGGGGCTCCTACGAGCAGTACTTC,TRBJ2-7,TRBV9,-,TRBD2
CASSPQGYNEQFF,TGTGCCAGCAGCCCACAGGGCTACAATGAGCAGTTCTTC,TRBJ2-1,TRBV6-6,-,-
CASSQSPPGF,TGCGCCAGCAGTCAATCCCCGCCCGGTTTT,TRBJ1-5,TRBV23-1,-,-
CASSGGQGKSGYTF,TGCGCCAGCAGCGGAGGACAGGGTAAAAGTGGCTACACCTTC,TRBJ1-2,TRBV5-1,-,TRBD1
CASSYLGDQPQHF,TGCGCCAGCAGCTACTTGGGAGATCAGCCCCAGCATTTT,TRBJ1-5,TRBV4-1,-,-
CASSAGLAGAYEQYF,TGTGCCAGCAGCGCGGGACTAGCGGGGGCCTACGAGCAGTACTTC,TRBJ2-7,TRBV13,-,TRBD2
CASSDQGTGTEAFF,TGCGCCAGCAGTGACCAGGGGACGGGCACTGAAGCTTTCTTT,TRBJ1-1,TRBV10-1,few,-
CASSSGQGWRETQYF,TGTGCCAGCAGCTCCGGACAGGGATGGAGGGAGACCCAGTACTTC,TRBJ2-5,TRBV5-6,-,TRBD1
CASSSAGTGRHGYTF,TGTGCCAGCAGCTCCGCCGGGACAGGGAGGCATGGCTACACCTTC,TRBJ1-2,TRBV7-2,-,TRBD1
CAWTPQYRALWMNTEAFF,TGTGCCTGGACACCTCAATACAGGGCCCTCTGGATGAACACTGAAGCTTTCTTT,TRBJ1-1,TRBV30,-,-
CASSLEGTGKTEAFF,TGCGCCAGCAGCTTGGAGGGGACAGGGAAAACTGAAGCTTTCTTT,TRBJ1-1,TRBV5-1,-,TRBD1
CASSHKGQGSYGYTF,TGTGCCAGCAGCCATAAGGGCCAAGGGAGCTATGGCTACACCTTC,TRBJ1-2,TRBV5-4,-,-
CASSHRGPNTEAFF,TGCGCCAGCAGCCACAGGGGGCCGAACACTGAAGCTTTCTTT,TRBJ1-1,TRBV5-1,-,TRBD1
CASSITPEGYEQYF,TGTGCCAGTAGTATAACCCCGGAGGGCTACGAGCAGTACTTC,TRBJ2-7,TRBV19,-,-
CAISESATPTTGYTF,TGTGCCATCAGTGAGTCGGCGACACCCACGACTGGCTACACCTTC,TRBJ1-2,TRBV10-3,-,-
CASSLGLPGVEQYF,TGTGCCAGCAGCTTGGGACTACCGGGGGTCGAGCAGTACTTC,TRBJ2-7,TRBV5-6,-,-
CAWSALRELFF,TGTGCCTGGAGCGCACTTAGGGAGCTGTTTTTT,TRBJ2-2,TRBV30,-,-
CASRLLQGWQYF,TGCGCCAGCAGATTACTTCAGGGATGGCAGTACTTC,TRBJ2-7,TRBV5-1,-,-